A selection of T cell receptor beta chains follows, all from one sample in a study of early T cells in non-severe SARS-CoV-2 infection. MiXCR, run by TCRdb on the 5' RACE reads, gives a single entry per CDR3 protein. Here the sample spans around 35,000 distinct CDR3 sequences, approximately 6% being singletons. The sample taken for sequencing was whole blood. The receptors come from an adult who was a healthcare worker with PCR-confirmed SARS-CoV-2 infection or an uninfected control (not recorded which). The CDR3 runs from the conserved cysteine through the conserved F or W. Each record gives: CDR3 protein, CDR3 DNA, J gene, D gene, clone size, V gene. The D gene is left open where the match is weak. Size is omitted from some rows. Given values are once, few, many or a class for expanded clones.

cdr3_aa: CSIEDGGTEAFF; cdr3_nt: TGCAGCATTGAAGACGGTGGCACTGAAGCTTTCTTT; j_call: TRBJ1-1; d_call: .; clone_size: .; v_call: TRBV29-1
cdr3_aa: CASSLQTYETMF; cdr3_nt: TGTGCCAGCAGTTTACAGACATACGAGACTATGTTT; j_call: TRBJ1-1; d_call: .; clone_size: many; v_call: TRBV28
cdr3_aa: CASSFSVASGELFF; cdr3_nt: TGTGCCAGCAGTTTTTCTGTTGCGTCCGGGGAGCTGTTTTTT; j_call: TRBJ2-2; d_call: .; clone_size: few; v_call: TRBV6-2/TRBV6-3
cdr3_aa: CAISRGTTYYEQYF; cdr3_nt: TGTGCCATCAGCCGCGGGACAACCTACTACGAGCAGTACTTC; j_call: TRBJ2-7; d_call: .; clone_size: many; v_call: TRBV10-3
cdr3_aa: CSAGRMDTIYF; cdr3_nt: TGCAGTGCTGGACGCATGGACACCATATATTTT; j_call: TRBJ1-3; d_call: .; clone_size: few; v_call: TRBV20-1
cdr3_aa: CASSPAGGRGEQYF; cdr3_nt: TGTGCCAGCTCACCCGCCGGGGGCAGGGGCGAGCAGTACTTC; j_call: TRBJ2-7; d_call: .; clone_size: medium-sized; v_call: TRBV18
cdr3_aa: CASSFSNYGYTF; cdr3_nt: TGTGCCAGCAGTTTTTCTAACTATGGCTACACCTTC; j_call: TRBJ1-2; d_call: .; clone_size: .; v_call: TRBV28
cdr3_aa: CARQMGRNPGVSNQPQHF; cdr3_nt: TGTGCCAGACAGATGGGACGGAATCCTGGGGTAAGCAATCAGCCCCAGCATTTT; j_call: TRBJ1-5; d_call: .; clone_size: many; v_call: TRBV6-1
cdr3_aa: CASSLGPANEQFF; cdr3_nt: TGCGCCAGCAGCTTGGGCCCTGCGAATGAGCAGTTCTTC; j_call: TRBJ2-1; d_call: .; clone_size: .; v_call: TRBV5-1
cdr3_aa: CASSGLRDTQYF; cdr3_nt: TGTGCCAGCAGTGGGCTCCGGGATACGCAGTATTTT; j_call: TRBJ2-3; d_call: .; clone_size: many; v_call: TRBV25-1
cdr3_aa: CSVEDVRGRGSFHRNEQFF; cdr3_nt: TGCAGCGTTGAAGACGTAAGGGGCAGGGGGAGCTTCCATCGCAATGAGCAGTTCTTC; j_call: TRBJ2-1; d_call: TRBD1; clone_size: many; v_call: TRBV29-1
cdr3_aa: CASSMIRGGLDGNEQFF; cdr3_nt: TGTGCCAGTAGTATGATCAGGGGGGGTTTGGACGGCAATGAGCAGTTCTTC; j_call: TRBJ2-1; d_call: .; clone_size: few; v_call: TRBV19
cdr3_aa: CASSYSLYGYTF; cdr3_nt: TGTGCCAGCAGTTACTCCTTATATGGCTACACCTTC; j_call: TRBJ1-2; d_call: .; clone_size: many; v_call: TRBV28
cdr3_aa: CAWRAPGGYYEQYF; cdr3_nt: TGTGCCTGGAGAGCCCCCGGGGGATACTACGAGCAGTACTTC; j_call: TRBJ2-7; d_call: .; clone_size: many; v_call: TRBV30
cdr3_aa: CASSHTGTGFARNTIYF; cdr3_nt: TGTGCCAGCAGCCACACCGGGACAGGGTTTGCTAGAAACACCATATATTTT; j_call: TRBJ1-3; d_call: TRBD1; clone_size: .; v_call: TRBV3-1
cdr3_aa: CASSLVGARGWNTEAFF; cdr3_nt: TGCGCCAGCAGCTTGGTAGGGGCGAGGGGATGGAACACTGAAGCTTTCTTT; j_call: TRBJ1-1; d_call: .; clone_size: few; v_call: TRBV5-1
cdr3_aa: CASSQDVAWGYNEQFF; cdr3_nt: TGTGCCAGCAGCCAAGATGTGGCATGGGGCTACAATGAGCAGTTCTTC; j_call: TRBJ2-1; d_call: .; clone_size: many; v_call: TRBV3-1
cdr3_aa: CASNTLGAQYF; cdr3_nt: TGTGCCAGCAACACGTTAGGGGCCCAGTACTTC; j_call: TRBJ2-5; d_call: .; clone_size: many; v_call: TRBV3-1
cdr3_aa: CASSALQEYNEQFF; cdr3_nt: TGTGCCAGCAGTGCCCTACAGGAATACAATGAGCAGTTCTTC; j_call: TRBJ2-1; d_call: .; clone_size: many; v_call: TRBV6-2/TRBV6-3
cdr3_aa: CASSLGLVQETQYF; cdr3_nt: TGTGCCAGCAGCTTAGGGCTAGTCCAAGAGACCCAGTACTTC; j_call: TRBJ2-5; d_call: .; clone_size: many; v_call: TRBV11-2
cdr3_aa: CASSVPRGSTYEQYF; cdr3_nt: TGTGCCAGCAGTGTCCCGAGAGGGTCTACCTACGAGCAGTACTTC; j_call: TRBJ2-7; d_call: .; clone_size: many; v_call: TRBV6-1
cdr3_aa: CASRGVEDTEAFF; cdr3_nt: TGTGCCAGCAGGGGAGTAGAGGACACTGAAGCTTTCTTT; j_call: TRBJ1-1; d_call: .; clone_size: many; v_call: TRBV12-3/TRBV12-4
cdr3_aa: CASFRTGLENTEAFF; cdr3_nt: TGTGCCAGCTTTAGGACAGGGCTCGAGAACACTGAAGCTTTCTTT; j_call: TRBJ1-1; d_call: TRBD1; clone_size: few; v_call: TRBV7-2
cdr3_aa: CASRGLAGGLQTGELFF; cdr3_nt: TGTGCCAGCAGGGGACTAGCGGGAGGGCTCCAAACCGGGGAGCTGTTTTTT; j_call: TRBJ2-2; d_call: TRBD2; clone_size: many; v_call: TRBV7-6
cdr3_aa: CSAKLVRSEQFF; cdr3_nt: TGCAGTGCTAAACTAGTCCGTTCCGAGCAGTTCTTC; j_call: TRBJ2-1; d_call: .; clone_size: many; v_call: TRBV20-1
cdr3_aa: CASSFDIAGVYEQYF; cdr3_nt: TGTGCCAGCAGCTTTGACATAGCGGGAGTCTACGAGCAGTACTTC; j_call: TRBJ2-7; d_call: TRBD2; clone_size: .; v_call: TRBV11-2
cdr3_aa: CAWGALGLAKNIQYF; cdr3_nt: TGTGCCTGGGGGGCCTTGGGCTTGGCCAAAAACATTCAGTACTTC; j_call: TRBJ2-4; d_call: .; clone_size: many; v_call: TRBV30
cdr3_aa: CASIPDRGRTSPLHF; cdr3_nt: TGTGCCAGCATTCCGGACAGGGGGCGCACGTCACCCCTCCACTTT; j_call: TRBJ1-6; d_call: TRBD1; clone_size: few; v_call: TRBV2
cdr3_aa: CATSGDSSPGANVLTF; cdr3_nt: TGTGCCACCAGTGGGGACAGTAGTCCTGGGGCCAACGTCCTGACTTTC; j_call: TRBJ2-6; d_call: TRBD1; clone_size: many; v_call: TRBV24-1
cdr3_aa: CSANGPERVQFF; cdr3_nt: TGCAGCGCTAATGGGCCTGAGCGGGTGCAGTTCTTC; j_call: TRBJ2-1; d_call: .; clone_size: medium-sized; v_call: TRBV29-1
cdr3_aa: CASSIDRPGQGAKGRRDTQYF; cdr3_nt: TGTGCCAGTAGTATAGATCGGCCGGGACAGGGGGCAAAGGGACGGAGGGATACGCAGTATTTT; j_call: TRBJ2-3; d_call: TRBD1; clone_size: .; v_call: TRBV19
cdr3_aa: CASSLSGGPPYEQFF; cdr3_nt: TGTGCCAGCAGTTTGTCCGGAGGGCCCCCCTACGAGCAGTTCTTC; j_call: TRBJ2-1; d_call: .; clone_size: many; v_call: TRBV27
cdr3_aa: CASSQGYQETQYF; cdr3_nt: TGTGCCAGCAGCCAAGGCTATCAGGAGACCCAGTACTTC; j_call: TRBJ2-5; d_call: .; clone_size: many; v_call: TRBV4-2
cdr3_aa: CAGLPGLARETQYF; cdr3_nt: TGCGCCGGCCTCCCGGGACTAGCGAGGGAGACCCAGTACTTC; j_call: TRBJ2-5; d_call: TRBD2; clone_size: many; v_call: TRBV10-2
cdr3_aa: CAISESGGEAFF; cdr3_nt: TGTGCCATCAGTGAGTCCGGGGGTGAAGCTTTCTTT; j_call: TRBJ1-1; d_call: .; clone_size: few; v_call: TRBV10-3
cdr3_aa: CASSLSGSVNEQFF; cdr3_nt: TGTGCTAGCAGCTTAAGCGGGAGTGTAAATGAGCAGTTCTTC; j_call: TRBJ2-1; d_call: TRBD2; clone_size: many; v_call: TRBV7-7
cdr3_aa: CASSPSPSYEQFF; cdr3_nt: TGTGCCAGCAGCCCGTCACCTAGCTATGAGCAGTTCTTC; j_call: TRBJ2-1; d_call: .; clone_size: many; v_call: TRBV7-7